This entry is about one T cell receptor (beta chain). Its cognate antigen has yet to be identified. At one end the junction does not follow the germline gene, possibly because of a read error. The CDR3 holds 13 amino acids from the cysteine to the phenylalanine. Of the read, only the CDR3 DNA is kept; its 39 bases are in frame from base 1. As encoded in the germline V gene (reference sequence), CDR1 is SGHNT while CDR2 is YYREEE. The data originate from a study of tumor and adjacent non-tumor tissue in lung cancer (dated by TCRdb to about 2018). About the study as a whole: By cancer type, the cohort comprised 11 to 12 adenocarcinoma patients, a couple of squamous cell carcinoma patients and 1 small cell lung cancer patient. Among the approximately 15 patients, ages ranged from roughly 30 to 85 years, some ten were men and 5 were women, and disease was TNM stage I to III. Sequencing generated a total of approximately 130,000,000 productive TCRbeta reads, averaging about 4.2 million reads per sample. Bulk TCRbeta repertoires were compared between lung tumor tissue and matched distant non-tumor lung tissue obtained from more than twelve lung cancer patients. For each patient, one tumor sample and one normal lung sample were taken, giving some 33 paired specimens that underwent TCRbeta CDR3 sequencing.

Receptors were amplified or captured by multiplex PCR. Sequencing was performed on an Illumina HiSeq 2500. TCRbeta libraries were built by three rounds of nested PCR using primers (Table S4), following protocols modified from ARM-PCR. PCR products of 200-500 bp were gel-excised and purified with the QIAquick gel extraction kit before sequencing. The paper's data handling went like this. Reads were cleaned using Trimmomatic, were merged into complete CDR3 sequences using FLASH, and were assigned to V(D)J germline segments using MiTCR. VDJtools was used to compute clonal diversity as the inverse Simpson's index. In-frame sequences lacking a premature stop codon were counted as productive reads. TCRdb trimmed the raw reads at Q25, called clones with MiXCR and kept productive beta chains. Entries are consolidated by CDR3 protein sequence, retaining the most common genes and DNA. The V and J calls come from TCRdb's annotation, not from the publication. The sample contains some 99,000 distinct CDR3 sequences, around 57% of them found a single time. Of the sample, 15% to 20% falls within the top ten clones.

RNA was isolated from bulk, unsorted tissue, and RNA quality was assessed with a NanoDrop ND-1000 and an Agilent 2100. Normal lung samples were distant non-tumor tissue taken more than 3 cm from the tumor edge. All donors had newly diagnosed lung cancer, had not received prior chemotherapy, and were admitted for thoracic surgery in China between August and November 2014. Anyone who had undergone radiotherapy or chemotherapy before, or who had another cancer at the same time, was left out of the study. Surgical tissue pieces of about 1-2.3 cm3 were preserved in RNAlater solution and were kept at -80 degrees C until use. What the research found in general, with its limitations: Younger patients had significantly higher TCR diversity, and higher tumor TCR diversity was associated with shorter overall and disease-free survival. Peripheral blood was not sequenced, so blood TCRbeta repertoires in these lung cancer patients were not examined. The methods do not name the sequencing platform or mention unique molecular identifiers. Significantly higher TCR diversity (inverse Simpson) was observed in tumor tissue than in normal lung tissue (roughly 390 vs 170, P = 0.0075, Mann-Whitney U test). The cohort had only about 14 patients, and the authors noted that larger samples and more detailed clinical data are needed. The top 100 clones accounted for a significantly larger cumulative portion of the repertoire in normal lung than in tumor tissue.

Sequences were obtained from distant non-tumor lung tissue. The TCR sequence derives from a man in his sixties with non-small cell lung cancer. Recombination connected TRBV5-4 to TRBJ2-7; 9 of the junction bases match TRBD1. The DNA is TGTGCCAGCAGCTCCCAGGACAGGGGCGAGCAGTACTTT. This gives the protein CASSSQDRGEQYF.